The entry that follows covers one TCR beta chain sequence. V was cut by 5 bases and J by 0 bases, with 8 bases left in between. The germline V gene encodes CDR1 SGHTA and CDR2 FQGTGA. The CDR3 has 15 residues. TCR sequencing used cDNA made by reverse transcription of extracted RNA. Clones were sequenced by immunoSEQ multiplex PCR, and TCRdb holds only the in-frame ones, with some missing. The repertoire has about 250,000 clones, 60% of them found once; the top ten carry about 0.93%. This entry belongs to a study of CD8+ T cells in alopecia areata. The sample's treatment: oral pan-JAK inhibitor, 5-10 mg twice daily.

This specimen consisted of CD4+ T cells sorted from blood, obtained around week 52, from a patient treated with tofacitinib. The rearrangement joins TRBV7-3 to TRBJ1-6; D is undetermined. This receptor was identified in a human donor with alopecia areata. The chain's CDR3 is CASSLEGSYNSPLHF. In DNA form, the CDR3 reads TGTGCCAGCAGCCTGGAGGGCTCCTATAATTCACCCCTCCACTTT.